Listed below are T cell receptor beta chains from one sample, sequenced in a study of neoadjuvant nivolumab and ipilimumab in lung cancer. Assay used: immunoSEQ multiplex PCR; TCRdb lists only in-frame clones, some missing. This sample has about 23,000 clones, with roughly 85% found just once. The sequencing here drew on peripheral blood, taken before neoadjuvant nivolumab, alone or with ipilimumab. These receptors came from an adult with non-small cell lung cancer. Both conserved end residues are trimmed from each CDR3. Fields, in order: J gene, CDR3 length, V gene, clone size, CDR3 protein. The size of a clone is reported for some rows only, either as once, few or many, or as a class for expanded clones.

J: TRBJ1-1
length: 12
V: TRBV6-5
size: .
CDR3: ASTARTGVTEAF

J: TRBJ1-4
length: 12
V: TRBV5-1
size: .
CDR3: ASSLEHKGEKLF

J: TRBJ2-1
length: 12
V: TRBV15
size: .
CDR3: ATSRVGRSNEQF

J: TRBJ2-3
length: 12
V: TRBV6-4
size: .
CDR3: ASSGLAGADTQY

J: TRBJ2-1
length: 13
V: TRBV18
size: .
CDR3: ASSPGGGASNEQF

J: TRBJ2-7
length: 11
V: TRBV7-9
size: .
CDR3: ASSPGTGYEQY

J: TRBJ2-7
length: 15
V: TRBV5-1
size: .
CDR3: ASSPPLDGSSSYEQY

J: TRBJ1-5
length: 13
V: TRBV5-5
size: .
CDR3: ASSLADRGGQPQH

J: TRBJ2-7
length: 14
V: TRBV25-1
size: few
CDR3: ASSETDRYRAYEQY

J: TRBJ2-5
length: 10
V: TRBV9
size: once
CDR3: ASGGEGETQY

J: TRBJ2-1
length: 11
V: TRBV6-4
size: .
CDR3: ASSSGTYNEQF

J: TRBJ2-5
length: 14
V: TRBV5-1
size: .
CDR3: ASSLEGSGSAETQY

J: TRBJ1-1
length: 12
V: TRBV2
size: .
CDR3: AIPGQGISGEAF

J: TRBJ1-2
length: 15
V: TRBV19
size: .
CDR3: ASSIMPPSKGRGGYT

J: TRBJ1-2
length: 12
V: TRBV11-2
size: once
CDR3: ASSLDVAVYGYT

J: TRBJ2-1
length: 13
V: TRBV5-8
size: .
CDR3: ASTHGTSGRDEQF

J: TRBJ1-1
length: 15
V: TRBV9
size: .
CDR3: ASSVDWGGGVNTEAF

J: TRBJ2-7
length: 14
V: TRBV4-2
size: .
CDR3: ASSQASGTGLYEQY

J: TRBJ1-2
length: 11
V: TRBV14
size: .
CDR3: ASSQDRNYGYT

J: TRBJ1-1
length: 11
V: TRBV7-3
size: .
CDR3: ASSRTPDTEAF

J: TRBJ2-2
length: 15
V: TRBV18
size: .
CDR3: ASSRSGSQGTPGELF

J: TRBJ2-5
length: 13
V: TRBV7-2
size: .
CDR3: ASSFWGAIQETQY

J: TRBJ2-3
length: 14
V: TRBV5-4
size: .
CDR3: ASSLDTDSSTDTQY

J: TRBJ2-7
length: 9
V: TRBV7-9
size: .
CDR3: ASSKQEEQY

J: TRBJ2-7
length: 12
V: TRBV5-1
size: .
CDR3: ASSYGQGDNEQY

J: TRBJ1-1
length: 13
V: TRBV2
size: few
CDR3: ASSEASPDLIGAF

J: TRBJ2-7
length: 9
V: TRBV10-3
size: .
CDR3: AISRAYEQY

J: TRBJ2-3
length: 10
V: TRBV5-4
size: .
CDR3: ASSEWSGTQY

J: TRBJ2-1
length: 11
V: TRBV28
size: .
CDR3: ASSLASLGEQF

J: TRBJ1-2
length: 16
V: TRBV11-2
size: .
CDR3: ASSLTGGLWRANYGYT

J: TRBJ2-2
length: 11
V: TRBV5-6
size: .
CDR3: AANRVSGGELF

J: TRBJ2-3
length: 16
V: TRBV5-4
size: .
CDR3: ASSFGLAGVTSTDTQY

J: TRBJ1-2
length: 12
V: TRBV5-1
size: once
CDR3: ASSFGRGVYGYT

J: TRBJ1-1
length: 10
V: TRBV15
size: once
CDR3: ATSSRRNEAF

J: TRBJ1-2
length: 12
V: TRBV5-1
size: .
CDR3: ASSLGPGKDGYT

J: TRBJ2-5
length: 9
V: TRBV5-1
size: .
CDR3: ASSSDQTQY

J: TRBJ2-1
length: 15
V: TRBV11-2
size: .
CDR3: ASSLLQERESWNEQF

J: TRBJ1-2
length: 12
V: TRBV18
size: .
CDR3: ASSSDREGYGYT

J: TRBJ2-4
length: 13
V: TRBV27
size: .
CDR3: ASSLSGTYGNIQY

J: TRBJ2-2
length: 13
V: TRBV5-1
size: .
CDR3: ASSRGSGNTGELF

J: TRBJ2-3
length: 14
V: TRBV4-2
size: .
CDR3: ASSQVVGGGTDTQY

J: TRBJ1-1
length: 10
V: TRBV30
size: .
CDR3: AWSWMNTEAF